Given below is one T cell receptor (beta chain) in context. The sample is drawn from a study of blood T cell repertoires in COVID-19. Here immunoSEQ multiplex PCR was the method, and the copy in TCRdb shows in-frame clones only, minus some. The data contain some 70,000 clones, more than 75% of them singletons. Germline V gene lookup returns CDR1 SGHNT and CDR2 YYREEE (reference sequence). Trimming removed 3 bases at V and 8 bases at J, with 9 bases between. The CDR3 loop spans 12 amino acids. The TCR originated in a man aged 50 to 60 with active COVID-19. Sequences were obtained from peripheral blood. The chain recombines TRBV5-4 with TRBJ2-1; D possibly corresponds to TRBD2 (5 bases). The CDR3: CASSSSFHEQFF. CDR3 DNA sequence: TGTGCCAGCAGCTCTAGCTTCCATGAGCAGTTCTTC.